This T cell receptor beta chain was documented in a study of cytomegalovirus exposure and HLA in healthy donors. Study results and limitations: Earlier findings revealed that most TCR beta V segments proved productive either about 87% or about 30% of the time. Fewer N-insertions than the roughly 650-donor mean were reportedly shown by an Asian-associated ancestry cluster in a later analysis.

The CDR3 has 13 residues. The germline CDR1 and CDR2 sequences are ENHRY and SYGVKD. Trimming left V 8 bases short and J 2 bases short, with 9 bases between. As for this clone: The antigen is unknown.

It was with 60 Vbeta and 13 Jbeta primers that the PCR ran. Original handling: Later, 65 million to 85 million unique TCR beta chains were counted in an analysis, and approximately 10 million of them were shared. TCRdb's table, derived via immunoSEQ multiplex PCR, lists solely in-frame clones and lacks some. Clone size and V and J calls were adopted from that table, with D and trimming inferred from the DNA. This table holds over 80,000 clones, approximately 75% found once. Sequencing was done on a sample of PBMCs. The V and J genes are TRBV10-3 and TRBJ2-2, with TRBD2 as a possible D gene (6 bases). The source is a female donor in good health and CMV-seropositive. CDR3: CAIGGLNTGELFF. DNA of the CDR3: TGTGCCATCGGGGGACTTAACACCGGGGAGCTGTTTTTT.